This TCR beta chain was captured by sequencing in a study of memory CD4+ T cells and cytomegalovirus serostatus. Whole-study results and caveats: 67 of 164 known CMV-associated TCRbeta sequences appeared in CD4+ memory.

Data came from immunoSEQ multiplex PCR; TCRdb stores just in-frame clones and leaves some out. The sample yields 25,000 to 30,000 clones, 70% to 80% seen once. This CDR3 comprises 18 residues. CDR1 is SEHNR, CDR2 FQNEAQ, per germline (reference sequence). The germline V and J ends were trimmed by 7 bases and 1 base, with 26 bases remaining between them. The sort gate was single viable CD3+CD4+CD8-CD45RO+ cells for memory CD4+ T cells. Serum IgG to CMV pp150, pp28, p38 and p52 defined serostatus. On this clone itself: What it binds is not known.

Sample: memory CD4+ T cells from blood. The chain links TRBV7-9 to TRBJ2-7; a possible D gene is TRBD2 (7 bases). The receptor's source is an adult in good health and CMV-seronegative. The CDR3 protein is CASTLGSGGTLKSYEQYF. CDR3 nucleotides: TGTGCCAGCACCTTGGGTTCCGGGGGGACACTAAAATCCTACGAGCAGTACTTC.